This T cell receptor beta chain was identified in a study of control samples from healthy donors and cancer patients (dated by TCRdb to 2019 to 2021). From cysteine to phenylalanine, the CDR3 is 11 amino acids long. Here the CDR3 DNA is all that survives: 33 bases in frame from base 1. The junction shows trimming of 6 bases on V and 7 bases on J, plus 10 bases between the germline ends. Sequences DFQATT (CDR1) and SNEGSKA (CDR2) are obtained from the germline V gene (reference sequence). Remarks on this clone: Its antigen has not been determined. No quality values exist for individual bases; no much larger clone is one base distant.

Libraries were built with the immunoSEQ multiplex PCR assay. The source is immuneACCESS, and TCRdb retained only in-frame sequences with V and J called. Part of the clones is not carried over; for the studies checked, unresolved V genes explain less than half of this, and the remainder is unexplained. This sample has roughly 370,000 clones in its table, and more than 80% of those were observed once. The ten top clones hold around 6.4% of the sample. The receptor's source is a man between 40 and 49 years old with head and neck cancer. Recombination joined TRBV20-1 with TRBJ2-4; a weak D assignment points to TRBD1 (6 bases agree). Input material: PBMCs. The encoded CDR3 is CSAHRDNIQYF. DNA sequence: TGCAGTGCCCACAGGGACAACATTCAGTACTTC.